This TCR beta chain comes out of a study of OX40 agonist ivuxolimab in advanced cancers. Germline lookup yields CDR1 SGHNT and CDR2 YENEEA. This CDR3 has 15 residues. V shed 5 bases and J 5 bases; nucleotides not matched to a gene: 5. Using immunoSEQ multiplex PCR, the repertoire was profiled, and TCRdb retains in-frame clones only, with some absent. Here the sample spans tens of thousands of clones, around 88% being singletons. The receptor's source is an adult with an advanced solid tumor such as melanoma, head and neck, liver or kidney cancer. The material was CD4+ or CD8+ T cells sorted from blood, obtained in a trial of the OX40 agonist ivuxolimab. V is TRBV11-3 and J is TRBJ2-3; TRBD2 aligns across 12 bases. CDR3 residues: CASSRGTSGLDTQYF. The CDR3 nucleotides are TGTGCCAGCAGCCGGGGGACTAGCGGGTTAGATACGCAGTATTTT.